This T cell receptor beta chain was identified during a study of shared clonotypes between healthy human individuals. Study-wide findings and caveats: It was the non-shared clonotypes that had lower generation probabilities than clonotypes shared by all four donors. Blood alone was sampled, and tissue repertoires likely differ.

Notes on this clone: Antigen unknown.

The CDR3 runs 15 residues. Germline V gene lookup returns CDR1 MNHEY and CDR2 SVGAGI. V shed 5 bases, J shed 11 bases, and the junction held 14 bases outside the gene matches. Per the authors' pipeline: Filtering differed for immunoSEQ, which gave only junction sequences without quality scores. The repertoire was sequenced with immunoSEQ multiplex PCR; TCRdb's copy has only in-frame clones and lacks some. The D gene and trimming were derived from the DNA, and the V and J assignments and clone size from that table. The profile shows around 2.3 million clones, more than 90% of them singletons. Healthy adults negative for HIV, lacking recent acute infections or vaccinations, served as donors.

The sequence was obtained from a man aged 18 to 30 in good health. The chain recombines TRBV6-5 with TRBJ2-3, with 9 bases fitting TRBD1. Sequenced: naive CD4+ T cells sorted from blood. Subset: CD45RA+ positively selected. CDR3 amino acids: CASSKSGTGSQRQYF. The DNA of the CDR3 is TGTGCCAGCAGTAAATCCGGGACAGGGTCCCAGCGGCAGTATTTT.